These 5 T cell receptor beta chains share one sample of origin, sequenced in a study of TIL therapy for anti-PD-1-resistant metastatic lung cancer. The immunoSEQ assay was v3. Only in-frame clones appear in the TCRdb table, and some are missing; sequencing was by immunoSEQ multiplex PCR. Here the sample spans 25,000 to 40,000 clones, 74% being singletons. Time point reported: pre-treatment sample, taken before nivolumab and TIL therapy. The specimen was blood, collected at baseline. The receptor source for this set is a woman between 30 and 80 years old with non-small cell lung cancer.

The V gene is TRBV7-9, the J gene TRBJ2-1, with 10 positions matching TRBD2. The CDR3 runs to 15 residues. Germline V CDR1 and CDR2: SEHNR, FQNEAQ (reference sequence). The ends lost 5 bases at V and 8 bases at J; junction bases unmatched: 9. CDR3 region: CASSELAGGHYEQFF. The CDR3 bases are TGTGCCAGCAGCGAATTAGCGGGAGGTCACTATGAGCAGTTCTTC.

The chain has TRBV27 and TRBJ2-2; 7 nucleotides match TRBD1. Germline assignment: CDR1 MNHEY and CDR2 SMNVEV (reference sequence). The ends lost 4 bases at V and 8 bases at J; junction bases unmatched: 16. The CDR3 covers 17 residues. CDR3 bases: TGTGCCAGCAGTTCACCATTAGTCGCCCCAGGGGGTGGGGAGCTGTTTTTT. It is translated as CASSSPLVAPGGGELFF.

The CDR3 DNA sequence: TGTGCCACCAGCAGGAGACAGGGGCTACAGCCCCAGCATTTT. Its protein is CATSRRQGLQPQHF. The rearrangement uses TRBV15 and TRBJ1-5; the match to TRBD1 covers 8 bases. The CDR3 loop spans 14 amino acids. The V gene's germline CDR1 is LNHNV and CDR2 YYDKDF (reference sequence). The V gene end was trimmed by 3 bases and the J gene end by 7 bases; junction bases not matched to a gene: 5.

The chain links TRBV5-8 to TRBJ1-1; possible D gene TRBD1, 5 bases. The CDR3 extends over 13 amino acids. CDR1 SGHTS and CDR2 YDEGEE come from the germline V gene. Trimming left V 4 bases short and J 6 bases short, with 13 bases between. CDR3 protein: CASSHRTGAEAFF. The CDR3 nucleotides are TGTGCCAGCAGCCACAGGACGGGCGCTGAAGCTTTCTTT.

The J gene is TRBJ1-1, the V gene TRBV11-2; D remains unclear. V lost 5 bases and J 3 bases, leaving 7 bases between the germline ends. Germline V gene lookup returns CDR1 SGHAT and CDR2 FQNNGV. The CDR3 spans 12 residues. The CDR3 nucleotides read TGTGCCAGCAGCCCCGGATACACTGAAGCTTTCTTT. Protein: CASSPGYTEAFF. Using reference TRBV11-2 and TRBJ1-1 for the parts outside the CDR3, the full variable domain is EAGVAQSPRYKIIEKRQSVAFWCNPISGHATLYWYQQILGQGPKLLIQFQNNGVVDDSQLPKDRFSAERLKGVDSTLKIQPAKLEDSAVYLCASSPGYTEAFFGQGTRLTVV.